The T cell receptor (beta chain) under discussion was sequenced for a study of T-cell memory formation after mild COVID-19. Germline lookup yields CDR1 SQVTM and CDR2 ANQGSEA. The CDR3 is 10 amino acids. The V gene lost 6 bases and the J gene lost 10 bases, with 10 bases spanning the gap. Each CDR3 protein is one row after TCRdb ran MiXCR on the 5' RACE reads. The table lists 95,000 to 120,000 distinct CDR3 sequences, 22% of them singletons. Findings and limits, study-wide: Day 15 to 85 contractors were CD4/CD8 balanced; later expanders leaned CD4+.

With regard to this clonotype: Its target is unknown.

V and J are TRBV29-1 and TRBJ2-1, with D unresolved. Specimen: PBMCs or a T cell subset sorted from them (not recorded which). The receptor's source is a man aged 18 to 30 who had mild COVID-19 (a few samples of this study predate the infection). Cell type and time point are not known. CDR3 sequence: CSVRHGEQFF. The CDR3 DNA follows: TGCAGCGTAAGACACGGCGAGCAGTTCTTC.